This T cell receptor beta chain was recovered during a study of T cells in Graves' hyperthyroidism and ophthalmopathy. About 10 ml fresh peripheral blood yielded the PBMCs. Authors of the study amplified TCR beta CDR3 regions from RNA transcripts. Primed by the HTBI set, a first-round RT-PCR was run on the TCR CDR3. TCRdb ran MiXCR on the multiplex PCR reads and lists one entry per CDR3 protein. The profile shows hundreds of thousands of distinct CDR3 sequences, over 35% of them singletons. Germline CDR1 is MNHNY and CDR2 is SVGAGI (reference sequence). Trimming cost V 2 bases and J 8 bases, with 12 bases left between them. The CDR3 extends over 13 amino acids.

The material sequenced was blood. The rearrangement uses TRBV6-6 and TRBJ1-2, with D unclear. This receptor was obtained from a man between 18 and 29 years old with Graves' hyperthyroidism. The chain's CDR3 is CASSYDWVKGYTF. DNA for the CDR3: TGTGCCAGCAGTTACGATTGGGTGAAGGGCTACACCTTC.